The 17 T cell receptor beta chains reported below all come from one sample, sequenced in a study of T cells after somatic rescue of genetic block. Sequencing was performed with immunoSEQ multiplex PCR; in TCRdb, only in-frame clones are kept and a portion is missing. The repertoire holds roughly 51,000 clones, with 96% as singletons. Material for sequencing was peripheral blood mononuclear cells (PBMCs). The receptors originated from a child younger than two.

V is TRBV19 and J is TRBJ1-5, with TRBD1 matching 9 bases. Looked up from germline, CDR1 is LNHDA and CDR2 is SQIVND (reference sequence). The J segment lost 1 base and the V segment lost 3 bases, leaving 10 bases of the junction unmatched. This CDR3 contains 18 residues. The CDR3 is CASSIRTGALSSNQPQHF. CDR3 nucleotide sequence: TGTGCCAGTAGTATCAGGACAGGGGCTCTTTCCAGCAATCAGCCCCAGCATTTT.

For the CDR3, the DNA is TGCGCCAGCAGCTTGTTGGGGACTATTGGCGGGGAGCTGTTTTTT. Its protein is CASSLLGTIGGELFF. The rearrangement joins TRBV4-1 to TRBJ2-2; TRBD2 matches at 7 bases. The CDR3 is made up of 15 amino acids. The germline gives CDR1 MGHRA, CDR2 YSYEKL. The trim removed 5 bases at V and 7 bases at J, leaving 10 bases unmatched.

V usage is TRBV2 and J usage is TRBJ1-5, with D perhaps matching TRBD1 (5 bases). Deletions cut 2 bases from V and 6 bases from J, with 14 bases between. This CDR3 has 15 amino acids. CDR1 and CDR2 (germline): SNHLY, FYNNEI. CDR3 DNA: TGTGCCAGCAGTGAAAGGCCGGGGACGGGTCAGCCCCAGCATTTT. This sequence encodes CASSERPGTGQPQHF.

This clone was counted once. This chain connects TRBV19 to TRBJ1-1; D is unresolved. Germline V gene lookup returns CDR1 LNHDA and CDR2 SQIVND (reference sequence). The CDR3 contains 14 residues. Between the trimmed V and J ends, which lost 2 bases and 2 bases, there was a span of 9 bases. The CDR3 nucleotides read TGTGCCAGTAGTATATCGGGCAGAAACACTGAAGCTTTCTTT. It translates to CASSISGRNTEAFF.

The chain couples TRBV7-8 to TRBJ2-3; D unresolved. Germline loops: CDR1 SGHVS, CDR2 FQNEAQ. The CDR3 consists of 12 residues. V lost 4 bases to trimming and J lost 7 bases, with 9 bases between them. CDR3 loop: CASSWTENTQYF. CDR3 nucleotide sequence: TGTGCCAGCAGCTGGACGGAGAATACGCAGTATTTT.

This clone was found once. Here the CDR3 reads CASSEGLAHSTDTQYF. CDR3 DNA sequence: TGTGCCAGCAGCGAGGGACTAGCGCATAGCACAGATACGCAGTATTTT. The V call is TRBV5-6, the J call TRBJ2-3; 10 nucleotides align to TRBD2. CDR1 and CDR2 from the germline V gene are SGHDT and YYEEEE. The ends lost 4 bases at V and 0 bases at J; junction bases unmatched: 5. The CDR3 is made up of 16 amino acids.

The chain is built from TRBV11-2 and TRBJ2-3; no clear D. This CDR3 is 13 amino acids long. V was clipped by 0 bases and J by 4 bases, with 5 bases between them. Germline V CDR1 and CDR2: SGHAT, FQNNGV. As DNA, the CDR3 is TGTGCCAGCAGCTTAGATCTGGCAGATACGCAGTATTTT. Encoded protein: CASSLDLADTQYF.

This clone has just a few counts. The genes are TRBV12-5 and TRBJ2-4; D might be TRBD1 or TRBD2, each matching 5 bases. Germline CDR1 reads LGHNT; CDR2 reads FRNRAP. This CDR3 region has 16 residues. V lost 11 bases and J lost 0, with 20 bases in between. The CDR3 DNA follows: TGTGCTGGGCCTCGAGGGGTTGCGGGAGCCAAAAACATTCAGTACTTC. Its translation is CAGPRGVAGAKNIQYF.

The chain joins TRBV19 to TRBJ2-1; maybe TRBD1 (5 bases). The CDR3 is made up of 17 amino acids. V dropped 3 bases and J dropped 7 bases, with 22 bases sitting between them. Germline loops: CDR1 LNHDA, CDR2 SQIVND (reference sequence). The CDR3 here is CASSIKFFAGSGNEQFF. The CDR3 DNA reads as TGTGCCAGTAGTATTAAGTTTTTCGCAGGGTCAGGGAATGAGCAGTTCTTC. Together with reference TRBV19 and TRBJ2-1, the CDR3 gives the full variable domain: DGGITQSPKYLFRKEGQNVTLSCEQNLNHDAMYWYRQDPGQGLRLIYYSQIVNDFQKGDIAEGYSVSREKKESFPLTVTSAQKNPTAFYLCASSIKFFAGSGNEQFFGPGTRLTVL.

The J gene is TRBJ2-2, the V gene TRBV5-1; 9 nucleotides agree with TRBD1. This CDR3 has 14 amino acids. Germline V gene data show CDR1 as SGHRS and CDR2 as YFSETQ. Trimming removed 5 bases from V and 6 bases from J; junction bases left unmatched: 5. The CDR3 DNA is TGCGCCAGCAGGAGACAGGGGGTCGCCGGGGAGCTGTTTTTT. Its translation is CASRRQGVAGELFF. Combining the CDR3 with reference TRBV5-1 and TRBJ2-2 gives the whole variable domain KAGVTQTPRYLIKTRGQQVTLSCSPISGHRSVSWYQQTPGQGLQFLFEYFSETQRNKGNFPGRFSGRQFSNSRSEMNVSTLELGDSALYLCASRRQGVAGELFFGEGSRLTVL.

The chain is built from TRBV6-4 and TRBJ1-2; TRBD1 aligns across 7 bases. CDR3 size: 13 residues. CDR1 and CDR2 from the germline V gene are MRHNA and SNTAGT. V dropped 3 bases and J dropped 4; count of bases not matched to a gene: 2. The DNA of the CDR3 is TGTGCCAGCAGTGAGTCAGGGGGCTATGGCTACACCTTC. Amino acids: CASSESGGYGYTF.

V gene TRBV7-2 combines with J gene TRBJ2-7, with a weak D call TRBD2 (6 bases). Trimming took 4 bases from V and 2 from J, leaving 21 bases between them. Germline V CDR1 and CDR2: SGHTA, FQGNSA. The CDR3 is 17 residues long. CDR3 sequence: CASSYRVSAGNPYEQYF. The CDR3 DNA sequence: TGTGCCAGCAGCTACAGAGTATCCGCGGGAAATCCCTACGAGCAGTACTTC.

The J gene is TRBJ2-1, the V gene TRBV2; the D is unclear. Germline V gives CDR1 SNHLY, CDR2 FYNNEI. The length of the CDR3 is 15 residues. V lost 2 bases to trimming and J lost 0 bases, with 8 bases between them. CDR3 coding DNA: TGTGCCAGCAGTGAAAGATCCCACTCCTACAATGAGCAGTTCTTC. Its translation is CASSERSHSYNEQFF.

The chain links TRBV9 to TRBJ2-3; D is perhaps TRBD2 (6 bases). The germline CDR1 and CDR2 sequences are SGDLS and YYNGEE. V was cut by 4 bases and J by 2 bases, with 11 bases left in between. The CDR3 totals 14 residues. This CDR3 reads CASSPRGATDTQYF. The CDR3 nucleotides read TGTGCCAGCAGCCCCCGCGGGGCCACAGATACGCAGTATTTT.

The chain carries TRBV27 and TRBJ1-1; the match to TRBD1 covers 7 bases. The CDR3 totals 14 residues. V was clipped by 6 bases and J by 3 bases; unmatched bases: 7. Looked up from germline, CDR1 is MNHEY and CDR2 is SMNVEV (reference sequence). This chain's CDR3 is CASRATGRHTEAFF. CDR3 nucleotides: TGTGCCAGCAGAGCGACAGGGAGGCACACTGAAGCTTTCTTT.

V and J are TRBV19 and TRBJ1-1; TRBD1 is a possible D gene (5 bases). This CDR3 is built from 16 residues. V was shortened by 1 base and J by 5 bases, with 17 bases between the two germline ends. Germline lookup yields CDR1 LNHDA and CDR2 SQIVND (reference sequence). The CDR3 loop reads CASSIGVGALGTEAFF. In nucleotides, the CDR3 is TGTGCCAGTAGTATAGGAGTCGGGGCCCTGGGGACTGAAGCTTTCTTT.

V is TRBV27 and J is TRBJ1-6, with D hard to call. The CDR3 extends over 14 amino acids. Germline CDR1 MNHEY, CDR2 SMNVEV (reference sequence). Trimming took 3 bases from V and 6 from J, leaving 9 bases between them. The CDR3: CASSFPGRNSPLHF. The CDR3 nucleotides read TGTGCCAGCAGTTTTCCAGGCCGTAATTCACCCCTCCACTTT.